This T cell receptor (beta chain) appears in the sequencing data of a study of blood T cell repertoires in COVID-19 (dated by TCRdb to the early 2020s). A note on the overall study: The collaborator samples originated in the United States, Italy and Spain and spanned the acute and convalescent phases of COVID-19. The material from the prospective study consisted of cDNA or gDNA derived from T cells, B-cell-depleted T cells, or PBMCs. Subjects who had been exposed to COVID-19, were actively infected with it, or had recovered from it provided the deeply sampled blood TCRbeta repertoires that made up the dataset. The repertoires were released in a freely available public database meant as a resource for research on the immune response to SARS-CoV-2. The samples were drawn from the first 160 participants of the ongoing ImmuneRACE study and from 950 to 1,500 subjects provided by 6 global collaborators. A de-identified subject ID, COVID-19 status, age in years and sex were almost always included in the sample metadata. Where HLA class I and class II types were available, the types were taken from metadata supplied by the sample provider, not from assay-based typing.

A remark on this clone: Its antigen is still unknown. No qualities accompany the bases; no much larger clone lies one base away.

Points the paper makes about the study in general: Clinical and demographic metadata were provided uncurated, with the amount varying by source and participant.

According to the germline V gene (reference sequence), CDR1 reads SGHKS and CDR2 reads YYEKEE. The germline V end is reduced by 5 bases and the J end by 1 base; junction bases left unmatched: 18. From the cysteine through the phenylalanine, the CDR3 covers 19 amino acids. The kept DNA is CDR3 alone, 57 bases in frame from the first base. Collaborating institutions collected whole blood in K2EDTA tubes following their own protocols. For TCRbeta analysis, collaborator samples were shipped as frozen whole blood, as isolated PBMCs, or as DNA extracted from either sample type. TCRbeta CDR3 regions were amplified from genomic DNA using the immunoSEQ Assay, a bias-controlled multiplex PCR. The paper's processing steps were these. The number of nucleated cells in each sample was estimated by amplification of reference gene primers within the assay. To quantify the absolute abundance of each unique TCRbeta CDR3 rearrangement, sequence reads were collapsed and filtered. For each sample, productive Simpson clonality was calculated as the square root of Simpson's diversity index across productive rearrangements. Drawn from immuneACCESS, this table holds only the in-frame rearrangements with V and J called that TCRdb kept. Clones are partly lost; checked studies trace under half to an unresolved V gene and leave the rest unexplained. V, J and clone size derive from that table, while D and trimming were established from the DNA sequence. The sample table holds 84,000 or so clones, of which approximately 80% were seen once. The top ten hold 10% to 12% of the sample.

The chain couples TRBV5-5 to TRBJ2-1; 7 junctional bases match TRBD1. Sequenced material: peripheral blood. The source of this sequence is a man between 65 and 85 years old with acute or convalescent COVID-19. The CDR3 here reads CASSQGTAARPGSYNEQFF. The DNA reads as follows: TGTGCCAGCAGTCAGGGGACAGCGGCCCGGCCGGGATCCTACAATGAGCAGTTCTTC.